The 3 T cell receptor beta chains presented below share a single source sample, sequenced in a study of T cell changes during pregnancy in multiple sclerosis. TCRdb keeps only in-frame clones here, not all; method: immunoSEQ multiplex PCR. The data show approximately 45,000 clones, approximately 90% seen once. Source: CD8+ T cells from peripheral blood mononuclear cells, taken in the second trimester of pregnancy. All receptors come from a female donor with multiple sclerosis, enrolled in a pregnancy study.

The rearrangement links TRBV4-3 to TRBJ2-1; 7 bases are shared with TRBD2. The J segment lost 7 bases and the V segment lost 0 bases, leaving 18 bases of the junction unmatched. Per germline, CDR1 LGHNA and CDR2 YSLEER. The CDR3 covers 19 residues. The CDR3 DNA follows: TGCGCCAGCAGCCAAGACCGAACTAGCGCTGGTTCGATTAGGAATGAGCAGTTCTTC. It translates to CASSQDRTSAGSIRNEQFF.

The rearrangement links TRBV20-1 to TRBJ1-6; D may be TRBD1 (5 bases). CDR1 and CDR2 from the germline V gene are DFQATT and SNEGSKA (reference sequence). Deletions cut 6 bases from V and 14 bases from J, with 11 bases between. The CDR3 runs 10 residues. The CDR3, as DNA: TGCAGTGCAAAGATAGGGGCCCTCCACTTT. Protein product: CSAKIGALHF.

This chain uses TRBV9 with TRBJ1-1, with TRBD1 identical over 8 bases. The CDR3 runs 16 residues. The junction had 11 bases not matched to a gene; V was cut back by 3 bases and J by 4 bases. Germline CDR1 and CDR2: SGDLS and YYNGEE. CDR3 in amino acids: CASSDAPRTGPTEAFF. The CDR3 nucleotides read TGTGCCAGCAGCGATGCACCCCGGACAGGGCCCACTGAAGCTTTCTTT. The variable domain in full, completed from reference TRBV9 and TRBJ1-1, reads DSGVTQTPKHLITATGQRVTLRCSPRSGDLSVYWYQQSLDQGLQFLIQYYNGEERAKGNILERFSAQQFPDLHSELNLSSLELGDSALYFCASSDAPRTGPTEAFFGQGTRLTVV.